A selection of T cell receptor beta chains follows, all from one sample in a study of cytomegalovirus exposure and HLA in healthy donors. Profiling relied on immunoSEQ multiplex PCR, and the TCRdb table lists in-frame clones only, not all of them. The sample shows approximately 150,000 clones, less than 80% of them seen only once. The sample comprised PBMCs. The receptors were gathered from a man aged 40-49 years in good health and CMV-seronegative. CDR3s include the opening cysteine and the closing phenylalanine or tryptophan. A D gene is named only where the DNA matches it firmly. Size is omitted from some rows. Given values are once, few, many or a class for expanded clones.

clone_size | j_call | v_call | d_call | cdr3_aa | cdr3_nt
NA | TRBJ1-2 | TRBV5-6 | TRBD1 | CASSDRGGYTF | TGTGCCAGTAGCGACAGGGGAGGCTACACCTTC
NA | TRBJ2-5 | TRBV27 | TRBD2 | CASSSGTSGGNQETQYF | TGTGCCAGCAGTTCAGGGACTAGCGGGGGGAACCAAGAGACCCAGTACTTC
NA | TRBJ2-3 | TRBV6-4 | NA | CASSDSQGTTDTQYF | TGTGCCAGCAGTGACAGTCAGGGTACCACAGATACGCAGTATTTT
NA | TRBJ1-6 | TRBV27 | NA | CASSFRGDNSPLHF | TGTGCCAGCAGTTTCCGAGGAGATAATTCACCCCTCCACTTT
NA | TRBJ2-7 | TRBV28 | NA | CASSFPGAGEQYF | TGTGCCAGCAGTTTTCCAGGGGCGGGCGAGCAGTACTTC
NA | TRBJ2-7 | TRBV19 | NA | CASSRGKSYEQYF | TGTGCCAGTAGTAGGGGCAAGTCCTACGAGCAGTACTTC
NA | TRBJ1-1 | TRBV9 | NA | CASSVGPGGRLTEAFF | TGTGCCAGCAGCGTAGGTCCCGGGGGGCGGCTAACTGAAGCTTTCTTT
NA | TRBJ2-1 | TRBV5-1 | TRBD1 | CASSWGGTGQYNEQFF | TGCGCCAGCAGCTGGGGGGGGACAGGGCAATACAATGAGCAGTTCTTC
NA | TRBJ1-5 | TRBV23-1 | NA | CASSQRGGDQHF | TGCGCCAGCAGTCAAAGGGGGGGGGACCAGCATTTT
few | TRBJ1-1 | TRBV7-9 | NA | CASSDRTALNTEAFF | TGTGCCAGCAGCGACCGGACAGCGCTGAACACTGAAGCTTTCTTT
NA | TRBJ2-5 | TRBV11-2 | TRBD2 | CASSPRLAGGVQETQYF | TGTGCCAGCAGCCCCCGACTAGCGGGGGGCGTTCAAGAGACCCAGTACTTC
NA | TRBJ2-2 | TRBV9 | NA | CASSTNPGTLNTGELFF | TGTGCCAGCAGCACCAACCCCGGGACATTAAACACCGGGGAGCTGTTTTTT
NA | TRBJ1-2 | TRBV6-5 | NA | CASSQPGTSYTF | TGTGCCAGCAGTCAACCCGGGACAAGCTACACCTTC
few | TRBJ1-3 | TRBV7-2 | TRBD1 | CASSLDRGDTIYF | TGTGCCAGCAGCTTAGACAGGGGGGACACCATATATTTT
NA | TRBJ2-5 | TRBV11-1 | TRBD1 | CASSWTGTGGRKTQYF | TGTGCCAGCAGCTGGACCGGGACAGGGGGCCGGAAGACCCAGTACTTC
NA | TRBJ1-6 | TRBV7-6 | TRBD1 | CASSTGTGSPLHF | TGTGCCAGCAGCACCGGGACAGGGTCACCCCTCCACTTT
NA | TRBJ2-2 | TRBV5-1 | NA | CASSLAASGQLGELFF | TGCGCCAGCAGCTTGGCGGCCAGCGGGCAGTTAGGGGAGCTGTTTTTT
few | TRBJ1-2 | TRBV27 | NA | CASSLSMAGLGYGYTF | TGTGCCAGCAGTTTATCGATGGCAGGGTTGGGCTATGGCTACACCTTC
NA | TRBJ1-2 | TRBV7-9 | NA | CASSFGEANYGYTF | TGTGCCAGCAGCTTCGGGGAAGCTAACTATGGCTACACCTTC
once | TRBJ2-1 | TRBV7-9 | NA | CASSPPEGSYNEQFF | TGTGCCAGCAGCCCCCCAGAGGGCAGCTACAATGAGCAGTTCTTC
few | TRBJ1-1 | TRBV6-5 | TRBD1 | CASSSWTGRNTEAFF | TGTGCCAGCAGTTCCTGGACAGGTCGGAACACTGAAGCTTTCTTT
few | TRBJ2-7 | TRBV27 | TRBD2 | CASSLVGGGSYEQYF | TGTGCCAGCAGTTTAGTGGGGGGGGGCTCCTACGAGCAGTACTTC
NA | TRBJ2-7 | TRBV6-5 | TRBD1 | CANQGGSHYEQYF | TGTGCCAACCAAGGGGGCTCGCATTACGAGCAGTACTTC
NA | TRBJ2-1 | TRBV7-6 | NA | CASSLVGGAGEQFF | TGTGCCAGCAGCTTAGTCGGCGGAGCTGGTGAGCAGTTCTTC
few | TRBJ1-4 | TRBV7-9 | NA | CASSLWGVREKLFF | TGTGCCAGCAGCTTATGGGGAGTTAGGGAAAAACTGTTTTTT
NA | TRBJ2-3 | TRBV9 | NA | CASSVVGADTQYF | TGTGCCAGCAGCGTAGTGGGAGCAGATACGCAGTATTTT
NA | TRBJ1-1 | TRBV18 | NA | CASSPIQGNTEAFF | TGTGCCAGCTCACCTATCCAGGGTAACACTGAAGCTTTCTTT
once | TRBJ2-7 | TRBV4-2 | TRBD2 | CVSSRTSEQYEQYF | TGTGTCAGCAGCAGGACTAGCGAGCAGTACGAGCAGTACTTC